This T cell receptor beta chain was profiled in a study of shared clonotypes between healthy human individuals. Across the whole study: CD4 naive and memory got three plates each, CD8 naive two, CD8 memory one.

Produced via immunoSEQ multiplex PCR; TCRdb's table is partial and in-frame only. The sample comprises about 1.1 million clones, around 77% of which are singletons, and roughly 0.83% rests with the top ten. Germline CDR1 is GTSNPN and CDR2 is SVGIG (reference sequence). The CDR3 contains 16 residues. Trimming left V 3 bases short and J 4 bases short, with 20 bases between. This clone has a count of ten or more. The J gene is TRBJ2-3, the V gene TRBV30; D may match TRBD1 or TRBD2 (5 bases each). The source material was memory CD4+ T cells from PBMCs. The subset was: CD45RA-negative fraction. This clonotype originated in a man younger than 35 in good health. Some clones in this sample may be carry-over from other donors' samples. CDR3 nucleotides: TGTGCCTGGAGCCTTGGGACCAACGCCCTAGCAGATACGCAGTATTTT. It yields the protein CAWSLGTNALADTQYF.